This T cell receptor (beta chain) comes out of a study of T cell repertoires in aging, cancer and after chemotherapy. Study-wide background: Six age groups, ranging from 30 or younger to 70 or older, included the donors. Study-level results: In each cancer cohort, median generation probability increased across chemotherapy, suggesting thymic output rebounded.

Rearranged V-D-J TRB sequences were amplified with a mixed TRB-A/B primer pool. TCRdb passed the multiplex PCR reads through MiXCR, listing each CDR3 protein once. Found here are about 1,200 distinct CDR3 sequences, 24% of them singletons; the top ten hold roughly 43%. TCR beta rearrangements were amplified from peripheral blood genomic DNA. Germline trimming cut 6 bases from V and 5 bases from J; bases unmatched to any gene: 6. Germline-derived CDR1 and CDR2 are MNHEY and SMNVEV (reference sequence). The CDR3 is 17 amino acids. Sample share makes this clonotype medium-sized. Its antigen is not identified.

The gene calls are TRBV27 and TRBJ2-2, with TRBD2 matching over 16 bases. The receptor's source is a human donor with a solid tumor. The sequenced material came from blood. The CDR3 nucleotides read TGTGCCAGCAGGCAGGGACTAGCGGGAGGGAGGACCGGGGAGCTGTTTTTT. Protein sequence: CASRQGLAGGRTGELFF.